This T cell receptor (beta chain) was captured by sequencing in a study of T cell responses to AZD1222 COVID-19 vaccine. Only in-frame clones appear in the TCRdb table, and some are missing; sequencing was by immunoSEQ multiplex PCR. The table shows 100,000 or so clones, with approximately 93% occurring only once. Notes on this clone: The junction shows a germline mismatch at one end, possibly a read error.

Germline V gene sequence: CDR1 SSHAT, CDR2 FNYEAQ (reference sequence). There are 16 residues in the CDR3. Source: peripheral blood, taken on day 0 of AZD1222 vaccination. The V gene is TRBV7-7, the J gene TRBJ2-2; D uncertain. The receptor's source is an adult in good health. The CDR3, as DNA: TGTGCTAGCAGCTTAGTGGCAGGCGCGAACACCGGGGAGCTGTTTTTT. Translating it yields CASSLVAGANTGELFF.